This T cell receptor beta chain was documented in a study of CXCR3-negative and CXCR3-positive naive CD8 T cells. Remarks on this clonotype: Its target is unknown.

Germline values: CDR1 SGHVS, CDR2 FQNEAQ. The CDR3 spans 17 residues. All TRB cDNA libraries came from 5' RACE performed with UMI labels. TCRdb processed the 5' RACE reads again and assigns one entry to each CDR3 protein, with no DNA. The record lists under 85,000 distinct CDR3 sequences, of which the ten most abundant hold approximately 0.76%. Whole-study findings and limits: TRB CDR3s were more hydrophobic in CXCR3-positive than in CXCR3-negative naive cells.

The chain joins TRBV7-8 to TRBJ2-2; TCRdb proposes TRBD1, but this gene call is untestable without DNA. The receptor comes from a human donor in good health. Some clones in this sample may be carry-over from other donors' samples. Sample: naive CXCR3+ CD8+ T cells from blood. As for subset: CD45RO-CCR7+CD27+CD95- naive CD8+ T cells expressing CXCR3 (TNR3+). CDR3 region: CASSLLVDSANTGELFF. The full variable domain, completed using reference TRBV7-8 and TRBJ2-2, is GAGVSQSPRYKVAKRGQDVALRCDPISGHVSLFWYQQALGQGPEFLTYFQNEAQLDKSGLPSDRFFAERPEGSVSTLKIQRTQQEDSAVYLCASSLLVDSANTGELFFGEGSRLTVL.